The 20 T cell receptor beta chains reported below all come from one sample, sequenced in a study of cytomegalovirus exposure and HLA in healthy donors. The PCR ran on 60 Vbeta and 13 Jbeta primers. Profiled with immunoSEQ multiplex PCR; TCRdb holds only in-frame clones, not every one. Of 150,000 to 200,000 clones in the sample, around 80% were seen once. Sequenced input: PBMCs. Receptors were obtained from a man aged 35-49 years in good health and CMV-seropositive.

This clone showed up just a few times. This chain joins TRBV30 and TRBJ1-2; D unresolved. Between the trimmed V and J ends, which lost 3 bases and 3 bases, there was a span of 8 bases. In germline, CDR1 is GTSNPN, CDR2 SVGIG (reference sequence). CDR3 length equals 12 residues. CDR3 nucleotides: TGTGCCTGGAGCCCCCAGTACTATGGCTACACCTTC. Amino acids: CAWSPQYYGYTF.

V is TRBV6-5 and J is TRBJ2-2; no clear D gene. CDR1 is MNHEY and CDR2 is SVGAGI in the germline V gene. V lost 5 bases and J 0 bases, leaving 10 bases between the germline ends. The CDR3 spans 15 residues. For the CDR3, the DNA is TGTGCCAGCAGTCTCGGGTTCGCGAACACCGGGGAGCTGTTTTTT. Translation gives CASSLGFANTGELFF.

The chain has TRBV6-1 and TRBJ2-2; D not resolved. Trimming removed 1 base at V and 2 bases at J, with 11 bases between. Looked up from germline, CDR1 is MNHNS and CDR2 is SASEGT. The CDR3 extends over 16 amino acids. The DNA for the CDR3 is TGTGCCAGCAGTGAAGGGCCAGGTTTAAACACCGGGGAGCTGTTTTTT. It encodes CASSEGPGLNTGELFF.

The chain is built from TRBV6-4 and TRBJ2-1; 13 positions agree with TRBD2. Looked up from germline, CDR1 is MRHNA and CDR2 is SNTAGT. This CDR3 comprises 16 residues. Losses at the gene ends were 0 bases for V and 8 bases for J; bases not matched to a gene: 4. The DNA for the CDR3 is TGTGCCAGCAGTGACTCCTGGACTAGCGGGAGTCATGAGCAGTTCTTC. This encodes CASSDSWTSGSHEQFF.

The gene calls are TRBV5-1 and TRBJ2-7, with 7 bases matching TRBD1. CDR1 and CDR2 from the germline V gene are SGHRS and YFSETQ. Trimming removed 4 bases from V and 6 bases from J; junction bases left unmatched: 10. The CDR3 totals 14 residues. CDR3 residues: CASSQQGTGGEQYF. CDR3 nucleotides: TGCGCCAGCAGCCAACAGGGGACGGGTGGCGAGCAGTACTTC.

This clone has more than one count but fewer than ten. CDR3 amino acids: CASRPGVNTEAFF. The DNA of the CDR3 is TGTGCCAGCAGACCAGGGGTGAACACTGAAGCTTTCTTT. The rearrangement joins TRBV9 to TRBJ1-1, with D perhaps matching TRBD1 (6 bases). The CDR3 is 13 amino acids. The ends were cut back, 5 bases at V and 0 bases at J, with 8 bases in the middle. Germline CDR1 reads SGDLS; CDR2 reads YYNGEE.

As concerns this clone: Distinct nucleotide sequences in the sample also encode this CDR3. The CDR3 nucleotides are TGCGCCAGCAGCTTAGGCGGGAGCTCCTACAATGAGCAGTTCTTC. It encodes CASSLGGSSYNEQFF. This chain joins TRBV5-1 and TRBJ2-1; the match to TRBD2 covers 7 bases. The CDR3 has 15 amino acids. Germline CDR1 is SGHRS and CDR2 is YFSETQ. V was pared by 2 bases and J by 0 bases, with 2 bases of the junction left unmatched.

The J gene is TRBJ2-5, the V gene TRBV18, with 9 bases that match TRBD2. The CDR3 runs to 17 residues. V was clipped by 0 bases and J by 0 bases; unmatched bases: 5. Germline CDR1 reads KGHSH; CDR2 reads LQKENI. CDR3 nucleotide sequence: TGTGCCAGCTCACCACCGGGGCCTAGCGGGGACCAAGAGACCCAGTACTTC. Translation: CASSPPGPSGDQETQYF.

V is TRBV29-1 and J is TRBJ1-2, with a tentative D call TRBD1 (6 bases). V dropped 4 bases and J dropped 3 bases, with 15 bases sitting between them. CDR1 SQVTM and CDR2 ANQGSEA come from the germline V gene. CDR3 size: 14 residues. The CDR3: CSVAQTGTDYGYTF. DNA for the CDR3: TGCAGCGTTGCCCAAACAGGGACGGACTATGGCTACACCTTC. Based on the CDR3 plus reference TRBV29-1 and TRBJ1-2, the full variable domain is SAVISQKPSRDICQRGTSLTIQCQVDSQVTMMFWYRQQPGQSLTLIATANQGSEATYESGFVIDKFPISRPNLTFSTLTVSNMSPEDSSIYLCSVAQTGTDYGYTFGSGTRLTVV.

V is TRBV6-1 and J is TRBJ2-3; 7 bases are shared with TRBD2. Trimming removed 6 bases from V and 2 bases from J; junction bases left unmatched: 5. The germline CDR1 and CDR2 sequences are MNHNS and SASEGT. CDR3 length: 14 residues. This CDR3 is CASRGGTFTDTQYF. The CDR3, as DNA: TGTGCCAGCAGGGGAGGGACTTTCACAGATACGCAGTATTTT.

This clone was detected once. J is TRBJ2-7 and V is TRBV5-4; the D gene is possibly TRBD2 (6 bases). The CDR3 totals 15 residues. Germline V CDR1 and CDR2: SGHNT, YYREEE (reference sequence). Trimming took off 1 base at V and 2 bases at J, with 13 bases between the two ends. The chain's CDR3 is CASSLQIADAYEQYF. CDR3 in DNA: TGTGCCAGCAGCTTGCAGATAGCGGACGCCTACGAGCAGTACTTC. Full variable domain (remainder filled in from reference TRBV5-4 and TRBJ2-7): ETGVTQSPTHLIKTRGQQVTLRCSSQSGHNTVSWYQQALGQGPQFIFQYYREEENGRGNFPPRFSGLQFPNYSSELNVNALELDDSALYLCASSLQIADAYEQYFGPGTRLTVT.

The chain has TRBV15 and TRBJ1-6; D possibly corresponds to TRBD1 (5 bases). Germline V gene lookup returns CDR1 LNHNV and CDR2 YYDKDF (reference sequence). V gave up 2 bases and J gave up 0 bases, with 17 bases separating them. This CDR3 comprises 19 residues. The CDR3 loop is CATSRPLGLASSYNSPLHF. CDR3 coding DNA: TGTGCCACCAGCAGACCCCTGGGACTTGCGAGCTCCTATAATTCACCCCTCCACTTT.

The gene calls are TRBV28 and TRBJ1-2; unclear D gene. The V and J ends lost 1 base and 8 bases respectively, with 14 bases between them. Per germline, CDR1 MDHEN and CDR2 SYDVKM. The CDR3 length is 14 residues. The CDR3 DNA is TGTGCCAGCAGTTTATCCAGTCCGGCCGGGGGCTACACCTTC. This gives the protein CASSLSSPAGGYTF.

The chain is built from TRBV7-9 and TRBJ2-5; 7 bases map to TRBD1. The V segment lost 6 bases and the J segment 5 bases; nucleotides outside the gene matches: 6. CDR1 is SEHNR, CDR2 FQNEAQ, per germline (reference sequence). This CDR3 has 13 residues. The chain's CDR3 is CASSQDRRETQYF. The CDR3, as DNA: TGTGCCAGCAGTCAGGACAGGCGCGAGACCCAGTACTTC.

The J gene is TRBJ2-1, the V gene TRBV19; D uncertain. The CDR3 spans 16 residues. Germline values: CDR1 LNHDA, CDR2 SQIVND (reference sequence). V was trimmed by 2 bases and J by 8 bases, leaving 19 bases between them. CDR3 nucleotide sequence: TGTGCCAGTAGTATAAGGATTGGGCAGGTTTTTGATGAGCAGTTCTTC. Translated: CASSIRIGQVFDEQFF.

This chain uses TRBV11-2 with TRBJ2-7; 9 positions agree with TRBD2. This CDR3 has 16 amino acids. Unmatched junction bases numbered 9, after V lost 3 bases and J lost 3 bases. The V gene's germline CDR1 is SGHAT and CDR2 FQNNGV. CDR3 coding DNA: TGTGCCAGCAGCTTGGCTAGGGCTAGCGGGATCTACGAGCAGTACTTC. This codes for CASSLARASGIYEQYF.

This chain connects TRBV27 to TRBJ1-2, with 9 bases that match TRBD1. Losses at the gene ends were 6 bases for V and 8 bases for J; bases not matched to a gene: 10. This CDR3 is 14 amino acids long. From germline, CDR1 is MNHEY and CDR2 SMNVEV (reference sequence). The CDR3 is CASSPGQGLRGYTF. CDR3 in DNA: TGTGCCAGCAGCCCGGGACAGGGTCTCCGCGGCTACACCTTC.

This clone was recorded only once. The chain uses TRBV19 and TRBJ2-7, with TRBD1 as a possible D gene (7 bases). The V end lost 3 bases, the J end lost 0 bases, and 12 bases lay between the germline ends. CDR3 length: 15 residues. The germline V gene has CDR1 LNHDA and CDR2 SQIVND (reference sequence). CDR3 region: CASSIGRDSSYEQYF. The CDR3 DNA reads as TGTGCCAGTAGTATTGGGCGGGACAGCTCCTACGAGCAGTACTTC.

This clone occurred a few times. J is TRBJ1-1 and V is TRBV7-9, with D maybe TRBD1 (5 bases). Germline loops: CDR1 SEHNR, CDR2 FQNEAQ (reference sequence). Trimming stripped 3 bases from V and 5 bases from J, with 10 bases between. The CDR3 extends over 13 amino acids. In DNA, the CDR3 is TGTGCCAGCAGCTTCGTTCGGGGGACTGAAGCTTTCTTT. Its translation: CASSFVRGTEAFF.

The chain combines TRBV5-8 with TRBJ2-1; 9 bases line up with TRBD2. CDR3 length equals 15 residues. The germline V gene has CDR1 SGHTS and CDR2 YDEGEE. Trimming took 3 bases from V and 4 from J; bases not matched to a gene: 5. The CDR3 bases are TGTGCCAGCAGCTCGGGACTAGCAGATTACAATGAGCAGTTCTTC. The encoded protein is CASSSGLADYNEQFF.